This T cell receptor (beta chain) was recorded in a study of T-cell memory formation after mild COVID-19. TCRdb fed the 5' RACE reads into MiXCR, producing one record per CDR3 protein. Among roughly 450,000 distinct CDR3 sequences listed, about 20% were seen once. The CDR3 length is 15 residues. Trimming shortened V by 5 bases and J by 8 bases, and 16 bases separated the two germline ends. This clonotype has just a few counts. Sequenced sample: PBMCs or a T cell subset sorted from them (not recorded which). The source is a man younger than 35 who had mild COVID-19 (a few samples of this study predate the infection). Cell type and time point are not known. The chain links TRBV12-3 or TRBV12-4 to TRBJ1-6; D unclear. This CDR3 is CASSPNREKDSPLHF. The CDR3 nucleotides are TGTGCCAGCAGTCCTAACCGGGAGAAGGATTCACCCCTCCACTTT.